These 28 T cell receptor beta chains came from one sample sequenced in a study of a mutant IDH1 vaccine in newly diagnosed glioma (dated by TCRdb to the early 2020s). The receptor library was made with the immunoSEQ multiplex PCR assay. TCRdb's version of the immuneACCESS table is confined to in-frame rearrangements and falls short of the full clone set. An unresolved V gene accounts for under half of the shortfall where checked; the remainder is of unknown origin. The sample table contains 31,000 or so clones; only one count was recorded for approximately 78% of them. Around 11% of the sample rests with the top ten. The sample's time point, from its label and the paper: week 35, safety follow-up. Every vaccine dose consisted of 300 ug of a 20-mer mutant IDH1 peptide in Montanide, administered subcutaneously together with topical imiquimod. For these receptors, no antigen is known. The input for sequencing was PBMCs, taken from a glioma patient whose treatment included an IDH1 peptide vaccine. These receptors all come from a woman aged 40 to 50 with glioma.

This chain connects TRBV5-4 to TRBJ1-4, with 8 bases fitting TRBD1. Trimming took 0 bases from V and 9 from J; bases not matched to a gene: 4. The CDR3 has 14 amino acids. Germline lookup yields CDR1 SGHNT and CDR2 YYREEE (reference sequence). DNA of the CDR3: TGTGCCAGCAGCTTGGGGCAGGGGGCGCAAAAACTGTTTTTT. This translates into CASSLGQGAQKLFF. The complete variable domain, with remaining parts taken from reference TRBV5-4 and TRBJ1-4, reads ETGVTQSPTHLIKTRGQQVTLRCSSQSGHNTVSWYQQALGQGPQFIFQYYREEENGRGNFPPRFSGLQFPNYSSELNVNALELDDSALYLCASSLGQGAQKLFFGSGTQLSVL.

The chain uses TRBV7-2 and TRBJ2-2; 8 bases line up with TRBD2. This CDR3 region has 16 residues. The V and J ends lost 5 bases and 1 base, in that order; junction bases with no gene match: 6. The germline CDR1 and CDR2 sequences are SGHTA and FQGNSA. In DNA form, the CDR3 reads TGTGCCAGCAGCCCCCCCAGCGGGGGGAACACCGGGGAGCTGTTTTTT. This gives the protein CASSPPSGGNTGELFF.

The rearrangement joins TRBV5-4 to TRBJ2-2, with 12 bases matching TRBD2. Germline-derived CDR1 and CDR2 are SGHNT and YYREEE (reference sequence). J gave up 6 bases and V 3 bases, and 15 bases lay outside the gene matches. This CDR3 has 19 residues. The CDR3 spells CASSSPRGGLAGGPGELFF. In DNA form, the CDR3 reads TGTGCCAGCAGCTCCCCTCGGGGAGGGCTAGCGGGGGGGCCCGGGGAGCTGTTTTTT.

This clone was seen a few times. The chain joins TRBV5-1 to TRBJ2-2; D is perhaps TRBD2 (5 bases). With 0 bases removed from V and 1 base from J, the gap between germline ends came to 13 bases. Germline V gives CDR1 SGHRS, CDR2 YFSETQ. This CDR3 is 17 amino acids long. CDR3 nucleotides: TGCGCCAGCAGCTTGGCTTCGGGGATGGGGAACACCGGGGAGCTGTTTTTT. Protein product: CASSLASGMGNTGELFF.

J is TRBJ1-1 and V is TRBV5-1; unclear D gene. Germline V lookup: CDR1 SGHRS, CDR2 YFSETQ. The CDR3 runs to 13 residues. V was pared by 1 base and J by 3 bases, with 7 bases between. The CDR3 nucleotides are TGCGCCAGCAGCTTGTTGGGCTACACTGAAGCTTTCTTT. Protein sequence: CASSLLGYTEAFF.

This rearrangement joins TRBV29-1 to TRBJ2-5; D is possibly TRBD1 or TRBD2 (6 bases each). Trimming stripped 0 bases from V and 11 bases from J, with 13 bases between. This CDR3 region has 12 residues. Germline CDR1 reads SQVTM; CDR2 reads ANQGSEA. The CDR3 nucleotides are TGCAGCGTTGAAGAGGCCCGGGGGCGGCAGTACTTC. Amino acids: CSVEEARGRQYF.

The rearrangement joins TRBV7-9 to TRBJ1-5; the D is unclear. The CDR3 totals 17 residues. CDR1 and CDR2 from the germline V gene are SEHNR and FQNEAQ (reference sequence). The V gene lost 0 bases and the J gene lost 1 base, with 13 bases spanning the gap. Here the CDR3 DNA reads TGTGCCAGCAGCTTAGCCCGGGGAGGGTCGAGCAATCAGCCCCAGCATTTT. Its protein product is CASSLARGGSSNQPQHF.

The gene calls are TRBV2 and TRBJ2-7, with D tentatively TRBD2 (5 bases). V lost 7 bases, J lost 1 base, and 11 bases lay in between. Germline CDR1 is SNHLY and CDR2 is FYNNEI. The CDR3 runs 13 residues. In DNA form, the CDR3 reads TGTGCCAGCACCGGGGAGCAGTCCTACGAGCAGTACTTC. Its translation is CASTGEQSYEQYF.

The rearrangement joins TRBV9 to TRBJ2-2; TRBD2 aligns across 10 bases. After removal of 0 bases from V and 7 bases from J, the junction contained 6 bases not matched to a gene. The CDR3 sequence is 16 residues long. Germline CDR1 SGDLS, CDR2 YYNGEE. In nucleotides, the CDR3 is TGTGCCAGCAGCGTAGGTGCTAGCGGGGGTCTCGGGGAGCTGTTTTTT. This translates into CASSVGASGGLGELFF.

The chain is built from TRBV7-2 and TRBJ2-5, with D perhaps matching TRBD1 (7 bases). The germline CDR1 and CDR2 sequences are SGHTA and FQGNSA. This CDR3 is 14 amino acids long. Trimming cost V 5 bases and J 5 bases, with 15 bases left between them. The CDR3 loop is CASSVGGAGETQYF. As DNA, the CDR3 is TGTGCCAGCAGCGTAGGGGGCGCGGGGGAGACCCAGTACTTC.

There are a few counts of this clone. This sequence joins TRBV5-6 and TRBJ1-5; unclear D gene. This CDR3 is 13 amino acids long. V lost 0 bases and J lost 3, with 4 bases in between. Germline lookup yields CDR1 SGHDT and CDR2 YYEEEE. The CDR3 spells CASSLGNNQPQHF. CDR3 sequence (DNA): TGTGCCAGCAGCTTGGGGAACAATCAGCCCCAGCATTTT.

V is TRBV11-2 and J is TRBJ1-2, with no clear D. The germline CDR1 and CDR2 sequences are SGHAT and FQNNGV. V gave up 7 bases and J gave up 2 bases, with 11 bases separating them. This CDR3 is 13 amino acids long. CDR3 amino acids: CASNRNNNYGYTF. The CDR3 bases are TGTGCCAGCAACCGAAACAACAACTATGGCTACACCTTC.

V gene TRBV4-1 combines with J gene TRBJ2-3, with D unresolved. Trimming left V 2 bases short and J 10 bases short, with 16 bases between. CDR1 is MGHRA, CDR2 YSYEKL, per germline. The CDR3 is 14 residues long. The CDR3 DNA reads TGCGCCAGCAGCCAAAGCCCCCTCTCGGTAGCGCAGTATTTT. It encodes CASSQSPLSVAQYF.

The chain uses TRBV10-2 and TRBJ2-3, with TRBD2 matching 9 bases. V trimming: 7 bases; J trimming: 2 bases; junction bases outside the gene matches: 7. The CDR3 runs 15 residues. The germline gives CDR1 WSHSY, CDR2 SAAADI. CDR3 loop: CASKYSGGPTDTQYF. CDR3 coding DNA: TGCGCCAGCAAATACAGCGGGGGGCCCACAGATACGCAGTATTTT.

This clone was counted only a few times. The CDR3 DNA reads TGCGCCAGCAGCCGAAGGGGGATCTTGAACACTGAAGCTTTCTTT. Its protein is CASSRRGILNTEAFF. V usage is TRBV5-1 and J usage is TRBJ1-1; D is possibly TRBD1 (6 bases). V shed 4 bases and J shed 0 bases, with 13 bases lying between them. This CDR3 is built from 15 residues. CDR1 is SGHRS and CDR2 is YFSETQ in the germline V gene.

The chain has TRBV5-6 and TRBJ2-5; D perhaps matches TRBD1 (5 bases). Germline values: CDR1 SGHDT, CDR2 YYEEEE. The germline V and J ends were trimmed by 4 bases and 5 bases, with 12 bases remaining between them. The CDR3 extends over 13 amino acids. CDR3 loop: CASSLDTKETQYF. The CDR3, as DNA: TGTGCCAGCAGCCTGGACACGAAGGAGACCCAGTACTTC.

Here the CDR3 reads CSVALVLDHPYGYTF. As DNA, the CDR3 is TGCAGCGTTGCCCTGGTGTTGGACCACCCCTATGGCTACACCTTC. V usage is TRBV29-1 and J usage is TRBJ1-2; D is uncertain. Germline CDR1 and CDR2: SQVTM and ANQGSEA. Trimming cost V 4 bases and J 4 bases, with 19 bases left between them. The CDR3 sequence is 15 residues long.

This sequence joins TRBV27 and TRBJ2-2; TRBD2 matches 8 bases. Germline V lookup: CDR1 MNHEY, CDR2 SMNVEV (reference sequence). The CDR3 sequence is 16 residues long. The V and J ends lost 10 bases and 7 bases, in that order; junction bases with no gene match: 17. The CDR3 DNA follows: TGTGCCACCCCGGGGGGGGTGCTGGGGTTCGGCGGGGAGCTGTTTTTT. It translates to CATPGGVLGFGGELFF.

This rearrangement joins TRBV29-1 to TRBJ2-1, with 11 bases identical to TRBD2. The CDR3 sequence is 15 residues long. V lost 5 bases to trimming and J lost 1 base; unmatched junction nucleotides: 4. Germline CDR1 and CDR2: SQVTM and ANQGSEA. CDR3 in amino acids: CSVQTSGESYNEQFF. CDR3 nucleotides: TGCAGCGTTCAGACTAGCGGGGAATCCTACAATGAGCAGTTCTTC.

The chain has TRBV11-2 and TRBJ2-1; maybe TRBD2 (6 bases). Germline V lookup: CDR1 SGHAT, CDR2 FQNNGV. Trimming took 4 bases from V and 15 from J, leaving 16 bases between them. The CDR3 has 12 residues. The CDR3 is CASSSRLGLGFF. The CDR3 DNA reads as TGTGCCAGCAGCTCCCGGCTGGGACTTGGGTTCTTC.

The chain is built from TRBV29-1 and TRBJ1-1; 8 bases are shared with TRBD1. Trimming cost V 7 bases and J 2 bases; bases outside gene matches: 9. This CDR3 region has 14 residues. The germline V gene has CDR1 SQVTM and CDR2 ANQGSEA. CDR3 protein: CSGSSGTGNTEAFF. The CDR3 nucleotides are TGCAGCGGGTCCTCCGGGACAGGCAACACTGAAGCTTTCTTT.

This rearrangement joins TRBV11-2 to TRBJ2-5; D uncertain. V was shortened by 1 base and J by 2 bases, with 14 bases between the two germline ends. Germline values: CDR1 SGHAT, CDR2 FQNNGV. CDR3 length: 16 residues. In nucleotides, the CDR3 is TGTGCCAGCAGCTTAGGGGTAGCAGTTTTGCAAGAGACCCAGTACTTC. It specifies CASSLGVAVLQETQYF. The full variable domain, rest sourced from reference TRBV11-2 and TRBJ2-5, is EAGVAQSPRYKIIEKRQSVAFWCNPISGHATLYWYQQILGQGPKLLIQFQNNGVVDDSQLPKDRFSAERLKGVDSTLKIQPAKLEDSAVYLCASSLGVAVLQETQYFGPGTRLLVL.

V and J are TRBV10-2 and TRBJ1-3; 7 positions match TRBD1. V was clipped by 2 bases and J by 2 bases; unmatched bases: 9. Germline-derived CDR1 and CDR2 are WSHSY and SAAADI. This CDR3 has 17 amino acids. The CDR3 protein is CASSEPRQGPTGNTIYF. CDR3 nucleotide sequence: TGCGCCAGCAGTGAGCCCCGACAGGGACCTACTGGAAACACCATATATTTT.

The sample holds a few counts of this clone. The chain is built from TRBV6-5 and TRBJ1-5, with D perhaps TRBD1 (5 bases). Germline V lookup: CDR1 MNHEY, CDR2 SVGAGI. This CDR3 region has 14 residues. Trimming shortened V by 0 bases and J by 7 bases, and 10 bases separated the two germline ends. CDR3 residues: CASSYSPGRQPQHF. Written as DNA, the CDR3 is TGTGCCAGCAGTTACTCGCCAGGGCGGCAGCCCCAGCATTTT.

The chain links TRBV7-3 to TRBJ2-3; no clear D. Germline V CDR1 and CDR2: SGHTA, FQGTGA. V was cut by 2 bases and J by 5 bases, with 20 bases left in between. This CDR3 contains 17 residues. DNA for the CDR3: TGTGCCAGCAGCTTAGTTGGTCGACCCGAAGGGCTAGATACGCAGTATTTT. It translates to CASSLVGRPEGLDTQYF.

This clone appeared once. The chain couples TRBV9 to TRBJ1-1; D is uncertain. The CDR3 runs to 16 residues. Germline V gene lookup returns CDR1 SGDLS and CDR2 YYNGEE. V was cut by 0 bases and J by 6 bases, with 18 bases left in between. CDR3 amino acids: CASSVGQSISYSEAFF. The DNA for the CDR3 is TGTGCCAGCAGCGTAGGTCAGTCTATCAGCTACTCTGAAGCTTTCTTT.

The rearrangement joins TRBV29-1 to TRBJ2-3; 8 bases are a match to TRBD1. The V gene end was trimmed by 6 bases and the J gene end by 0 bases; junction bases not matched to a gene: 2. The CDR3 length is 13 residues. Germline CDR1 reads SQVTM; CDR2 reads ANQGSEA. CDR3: CSVRQGSTDTQYF. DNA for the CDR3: TGCAGCGTCAGACAGGGGAGCACAGATACGCAGTATTTT.

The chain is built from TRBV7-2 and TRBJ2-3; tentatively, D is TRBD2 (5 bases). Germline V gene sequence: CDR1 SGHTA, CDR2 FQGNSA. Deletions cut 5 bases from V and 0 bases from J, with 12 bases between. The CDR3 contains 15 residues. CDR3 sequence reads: CASSSRSGSTDTQYF. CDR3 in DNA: TGTGCCAGCAGCAGCCGGAGCGGAAGCACAGATACGCAGTATTTT.